These 22 T cell receptor beta chains share one sample of origin, sequenced in a study of cytomegalovirus exposure and HLA in healthy donors. The PCR ran on 60 Vbeta and 13 Jbeta primers. Data came from immunoSEQ multiplex PCR; TCRdb stores just in-frame clones and leaves some out. Of about 82,000 clones listed, around 77% are singletons. The specimen was PBMCs. These receptors all come from a man aged 50-60 years in good health and CMV-seronegative.

The chain uses TRBV30 and TRBJ2-1, with TRBD2 as a possible D gene (5 bases). Trimming took off 4 bases at V and 8 bases at J, with 18 bases between the two ends. CDR1 is GTSNPN and CDR2 is SVGIG in the germline V gene (reference sequence). The CDR3 is 14 amino acids. CDR3 bases: TGTGCCTGGATCTTCGGTGGAGCGGTCGATGAGCAGTTCTTC. Its translation: CAWIFGGAVDEQFF.

The chain employs TRBV6-5 and TRBJ1-5; D may be TRBD1 (6 bases). Germline V gene sequence: CDR1 MNHEY, CDR2 SVGAGI. V shed 5 bases and J shed 9 bases, with 17 bases lying between them. There are 14 residues in the CDR3. The CDR3 region is CASSGRQARLPQHF. Here the CDR3 DNA reads TGTGCCAGCAGTGGGAGACAGGCCCGGCTGCCCCAGCATTTT.

This clone was counted a few times. The chain couples TRBV4-3 to TRBJ2-5, with 11 positions matching TRBD2. V lost 3 bases, J lost 3 bases, and 12 bases stayed unmatched. From germline, CDR1 is LGHNA and CDR2 YSLEER. The CDR3 has 18 residues. CDR3 in DNA: TGCGCCAGCAGCCACAGTTTTAGCGGGGGGGCGGCTAAAGAGACCCAGTACTTC. Amino acids: CASSHSFSGGAAKETQYF.

The CDR3 DNA sequence: TGTGCCAGCTTTCCGGGACAGGACTACAACTATGGCTACACCTTC. It translates to CASFPGQDYNYGYTF. This chain joins TRBV28 and TRBJ1-2; 8 bases are shared with TRBD1. CDR3 length: 15 amino acids. Germline V CDR1 and CDR2: MDHEN, SYDVKM. V shed 8 bases, J shed 2 bases, and the junction held 10 bases outside the gene matches.

The chain carries TRBV28 and TRBJ1-1; possibly TRBD1 for D (5 bases). The CDR3 contains 11 residues. V was cut by 6 bases and J by 8 bases, with 10 bases left in between. CDR1 and CDR2 from the germline V gene are MDHEN and SYDVKM. DNA of the CDR3: TGTGCCAGCAGGGTGAAGGGGGAAGCTTTCTTT. The encoded protein is CASRVKGEAFF.

J is TRBJ2-7 and V is TRBV7-2; TRBD1 matches 8 bases. The CDR3 runs 14 residues. The V segment lost 4 bases and the J segment 6 bases; nucleotides outside the gene matches: 8. Germline assignment: CDR1 SGHTA and CDR2 FQGNSA. This CDR3 is CASSSRTGLGEQYF. DNA for the CDR3: TGTGCCAGCAGCTCCCGGACAGGGTTGGGCGAGCAGTACTTC.

This clone occurred a few times. The chain uses TRBV4-3 and TRBJ1-2; 7 nucleotides line up with TRBD1. Germline V gene lookup returns CDR1 LGHNA and CDR2 YSLEER. J gave up 5 bases and V 4 bases, and 4 bases lay outside the gene matches. The CDR3 consists of 13 residues. For the CDR3, the DNA is TGCGCCAGCAGCCGAGGACAGGCATATGGCTACACCTTC. Translating it yields CASSRGQAYGYTF.

This clone was seen a handful of times. The chain couples TRBV6-1 to TRBJ2-5; TRBD2 matches 10 bases. The DNA end favors TRBJ2-7, so the J call may be wrong. CDR1 MNHNS and CDR2 SASEGT come from the germline V gene. The CDR3 covers 14 residues. The CDR3 nucleotides are TGTGCCAGCAGGGTAGAGCGGGGGGGCTACGAGCAGTACTTC. It yields the protein CASRVERGGYEQYF.

This chain uses TRBV4-2 with TRBJ1-3, with 8 bases identical to TRBD1. The CDR3 consists of 16 residues. With V trimmed by 3 bases and J by 0 bases, 4 bases remained unmatched. CDR1 LGHNA and CDR2 YNFKEQ come from the germline V gene. CDR3: CASSQDRVSSGNTIYF. The CDR3 nucleotides are TGTGCCAGCAGCCAGGACAGGGTGAGCTCTGGAAACACCATATATTTT.

This rearrangement joins TRBV7-9 to TRBJ1-2; tentative D call: TRBD1 (5 bases). Germline V gene data show CDR1 as SEHNR and CDR2 as FQNEAQ (reference sequence). This CDR3 has 14 residues. V gave up 6 bases and J gave up 1 base, with 12 bases separating them. CDR3 region: CASSTQGGNYGYTF. In nucleotides, the CDR3 is TGTGCCAGCAGTACTCAGGGTGGTAACTATGGCTACACCTTC.

This chain connects TRBV7-2 to TRBJ2-5; D possibly corresponds to TRBD1 (7 bases). CDR1 SGHTA and CDR2 FQGNSA come from the germline V gene. Trimming left V 5 bases short and J 2 bases short, with 15 bases between. The CDR3 has 15 residues. CDR3 amino acids: CASSGQGGGQETQYF. The CDR3 coding sequence is TGTGCCAGCAGCGGTCAGGGGGGAGGACAAGAGACCCAGTACTTC. Supplemented by reference TRBV7-2 and TRBJ2-5, the full variable domain reads GAGVSQSPSNKVTEKGKDVELRCDPISGHTALYWYRQSLGQGLEFLIYFQGNSAPDKSGLPSDRFSAERTGGSVSTLTIQRTQQEDSAVYLCASSGQGGGQETQYFGPGTRLLVL.

The J gene is TRBJ2-3, the V gene TRBV4-1; D gene unclear. Germline CDR1 MGHRA, CDR2 YSYEKL. The V and J ends lost 2 bases and 2 bases respectively, with 14 bases between them. The CDR3 runs 16 residues. CDR3 sequence: CASSQSQIRVTDTQYF. CDR3 sequence (DNA): TGCGCCAGCAGCCAATCCCAGATACGGGTCACAGATACGCAGTATTTT.

The V and J genes are TRBV7-9 and TRBJ1-1; maybe TRBD1 (5 bases). Trimming left V 2 bases short and J 4 bases short, with 14 bases between. This CDR3 spans 15 amino acids. Germline CDR1 and CDR2: SEHNR and FQNEAQ (reference sequence). The CDR3 DNA sequence: TGTGCCAGCAGCTTATGGCAGGGAGGGAGCACTGAAGCTTTCTTT. Translating gives CASSLWQGGSTEAFF.

The chain joins TRBV4-3 to TRBJ1-6; D remains ambiguous. Germline lookup yields CDR1 LGHNA and CDR2 YSLEER. The CDR3 runs 13 residues. The V end lost 3 bases, the J end lost 10 bases, and 10 bases lay between the germline ends. As DNA, the CDR3 is TGCGCCAGCAGCCACCGACGGGAGTCACCCCTCCACTTT. Translation: CASSHRRESPLHF.

The chain combines TRBV25-1 with TRBJ1-2, with D possibly matching TRBD1 (5 bases). In germline, CDR1 is MGHDK, CDR2 SYGVNS. The length of the CDR3 is 13 residues. V shed 6 bases and J shed 2 bases, with 10 bases lying between them. This CDR3 reads CASSQTENYGYTF. The CDR3 DNA is TGTGCCAGCAGCCAGACAGAAAACTATGGCTACACCTTC.

The V gene is TRBV13, the J gene TRBJ2-3; TRBD2 is a possible D gene (5 bases). The CDR3 sequence is 17 residues long. CDR1 PRHDT and CDR2 FYEKMQ come from the germline V gene (reference sequence). Between the trimmed V and J ends, which lost 6 bases and 2 bases, there was a span of 21 bases. CDR3 bases: TGTGCCAGCAGTCGTAAACCGACGGGAACTTCCACAGATACGCAGTATTTT. It yields the protein CASSRKPTGTSTDTQYF.

The V gene is TRBV2, the J gene TRBJ1-1; 11 nucleotides match TRBD1. CDR3 size: 16 residues. Germline assignment: CDR1 SNHLY and CDR2 FYNNEI. Trimming cost V 4 bases and J 4 bases; bases outside gene matches: 8. The CDR3 protein is CASSAGQGARRTEAFF. The CDR3 region has the DNA TGTGCCAGCAGTGCCGGACAGGGGGCTCGACGCACTGAAGCTTTCTTT. The full variable domain, with the rest looked up from reference TRBV2 and TRBJ1-1, is EPEVTQTPSHQVTQMGQEVILRCVPISNHLYFYWYRQILGQKVEFLVSFYNNEISEKSEIFDDQFSVERPDGSNFTLKIRSTKLEDSAMYFCASSAGQGARRTEAFFGQGTRLTVV.

V gene TRBV27 combines with J gene TRBJ1-5, with 7 bases fitting TRBD1. Germline CDR1 is MNHEY and CDR2 is SMNVEV (reference sequence). V dropped 6 bases and J dropped 0; count of bases not matched to a gene: 5. The CDR3 extends over 15 amino acids. The CDR3 DNA follows: TGTGCCAGCAGACCCGGGACAGCTAGCAATCAGCCCCAGCATTTT. It is translated as CASRPGTASNQPQHF.

The gene calls are TRBV5-6 and TRBJ2-1, with no clear D. The CDR3 is made up of 15 amino acids. The V gene lost 7 bases and the J gene lost 8 bases, with 22 bases spanning the gap. Germline assignment: CDR1 SGHDT and CDR2 YYEEEE. For the CDR3, the DNA is TGTGCCAGCGGTTCTCCACTACACTACGGCGATGAGCAGTTCTTC. This codes for CASGSPLHYGDEQFF.

The sample holds a few counts of this clone. The CDR3, as DNA: TGTGCCAGCAGCTTAGTCGAAAGGGGCGGATATGGCTACACCTTC. It specifies CASSLVERGGYGYTF. This sequence joins TRBV5-5 and TRBJ1-2, with a tentative D call TRBD1 (5 bases). Per germline, CDR1 SGHKS and CDR2 YYEKEE (reference sequence). This CDR3 region has 15 residues. The ends were cut back, 2 bases at V and 5 bases at J, with 16 bases in the middle.

In DNA form, the CDR3 reads TGTGCCAGCAGCCAGAACACCGGGGAGCTGTTTTTT. Amino acid sequence: CASSQNTGELFF. This chain uses TRBV11-3 with TRBJ2-2; D unresolved. CDR3 length: 12 amino acids. In germline, CDR1 is SGHNT, CDR2 YENEEA. The germline V and J ends were trimmed by 5 bases and 1 base, with 2 bases remaining between them.

The chain joins TRBV2 to TRBJ2-3; 8 bases align to TRBD2. With V trimmed by 3 bases and J by 5 bases, 10 bases remained unmatched. Germline V gives CDR1 SNHLY, CDR2 FYNNEI. The CDR3 length is 16 residues. CDR3 nucleotides: TGTGCCAGCAGTGAGGCTAGCGGGTCGTCCGGAGATACGCAGTATTTT. Its protein is CASSEASGSSGDTQYF.